This entry lists 18 T cell receptor delta chains sequenced from one sample in a study of γδ T cells in repeated Plasmodium falciparum infection (dated by TCRdb to about 2021). Library construction relied on multiplex PCR. Sequencing relied on an Illumina MiSeq. Via CATT, TCRdb reprocessed the public reads, and rows with identical DNA were then joined. The sample yields 50,000 to 65,000 delta-chain clones; about 1.5% were counted once. Clones ranked in the top ten supply around 16% of the sample. Vgamma9/Vdelta2+ and Vdelta2-negative gammadelta T cell populations were flow-sorted from peripheral blood mononuclear cells for bulk TCR repertoire analysis. The specimen was gamma-delta T cells from blood. The origin of the receptors is a pool of human donors (malaria-infected and uninfected, not separated).

This clone turned up a few times. TCRdb shows a much larger clone's protein in place of this DNA's translation, and the two differ at residue 11, likely through a read error; the protein shown is translated from the DNA. The chain joins TRDV1 to TRDJ1, with TRDD3 matching 7 bases. TCRdb records no J gene; here it was assigned by comparing the DNA to germline. Germline assignment: CDR1 TSWWSYY and CDR2 QGS. CDR3 size: 22 residues. CDR3 region: CALGEYLRPEAGDWVYTDKLIF. The CDR3 nucleotides are TGTGCCCTTGGGGAATATTTACGACCCGAGGCGGGGGATTGGGTGTACACCGATAAACTCATCTTT.

In this sample, this clone turned up a few times. The V gene is TRDV1, the J gene TRDJ2; D perhaps matches TRDD2 (8 bases). TCRdb does not report a J gene; here it was assigned by matching the DNA to germline references. The CDR3 covers 28 residues. CDR1 and CDR2 from the germline V gene are TSWWSYY and QGS. V was trimmed by 0 bases and J by 5 bases, leaving 49 bases between them. The CDR3 is CALGELFWGRSASFLRWGLPFETAQLFF. As DNA, the CDR3 is TGTGCTCTTGGGGAACTTTTCTGGGGACGCAGCGCGAGCTTCCTACGCTGGGGGCTGCCGTTTGAAACAGCACAACTCTTCTTT.

A few counts support this clone. It differs at one base from a far larger clone, so likely a read error. This specimen includes other DNA sequences encoding the same CDR3. The rearrangement uses TRDV1 and TRDJ2, with TRDD3 matching 12 bases. As TCRdb names no J gene, one was assigned here on the basis of a DNA match to germline. The CDR3 spans 24 residues. The ends lost 2 bases at V and 3 bases at J; junction bases unmatched: 25. The germline gives CDR1 TSWWSYY, CDR2 QGS. This CDR3 is CALGESPFLPHSLWGIRLTAQLFF. CDR3 nucleotides: TGTGCTCTTGGGGAATCCCCCTTCCTACCTCACTCTCTCTGGGGGATACGGCTGACAGCACAACTCTTCTTT.

This clone was counted between two and nine times. TCRdb shows a much larger clone's protein in place of this DNA's translation, and the two differ at residue 3, likely through a read error; the protein shown is translated from the DNA. The rearrangement uses TRDV1 and TRDJ1; TRDD3 matches at 11 bases. Because TCRdb records no J gene, it was assigned here through a match of the DNA to germline. The CDR3 consists of 21 residues. CDR1 and CDR2 from the germline V gene are TSWWSYY and QGS. The CDR3 spells CAPGEPNWGIESPGYTDKLIF. CDR3 nucleotides: TGTGCTCCTGGGGAACCCAACTGGGGGATAGAGAGCCCAGGGTACACCGATAAACTCATCTTT.

Comments on this clone: With a far larger clone one base away, a read error is the likely cause. Additional DNA sequences in this sample encode the identical CDR3. The chain joins TRDV1 to TRDJ1; 10 bases map to TRDD3. In the absence of a J gene in TCRdb, the DNA was matched to germline to assign it here. The CDR3 covers 24 residues. The V segment lost 2 bases and the J segment 2 bases; nucleotides outside the gene matches: 29. The germline CDR1 and CDR2 sequences are TSWWSYY and QGS. This CDR3 reads CALGERVWPTGGYAREGRTDKLIF. Written as DNA, the CDR3 is TGTGCTCTTGGGGAAAGAGTATGGCCTACCGGGGGATACGCCAGGGAGGGGAGGACCGATAAACTCATCTTT.

A few counts support this clone. TCRdb's protein for this DNA is that of a much larger clone and differs from the translation at residue 5, likely a read error; the protein shown is the DNA translation. The V gene is TRDV1, the J gene TRDJ1, with 7 bases fitting TRDD3. CDR1 is TSWWSYY, CDR2 QGS, per germline. The V gene end was trimmed by 4 bases and the J gene end by 0 bases; junction bases not matched to a gene: 17. CDR3 length: 19 residues. The CDR3 protein is CALGGPSGGSPPHTDKLIF. The CDR3 DNA sequence: TGTGCTCTTGGGGGACCCTCCGGGGGATCCCCTCCACACACCGATAAACTCATCTTT.

Details on this clone: Given a far larger clone just one base away, this is likely a sequencing read error. Within the sample, other DNA sequences also encode this same CDR3. The chain employs TRDV1 and TRDJ1; 10 bases match TRDD3. Trimming removed 5 bases from V and 0 bases from J; junction bases left unmatched: 30. The CDR3 has 24 residues. Per germline, CDR1 TSWWSYY and CDR2 QGS. The CDR3 is CALGLPQPSSVLGDLVAYTDKLIF. In DNA, the CDR3 is TGTGCTCTTGGGTTGCCTCAACCTTCCTCAGTACTGGGGGATTTGGTAGCGTACACCGATAAACTCATCTTT.

In the case of this clone: This likely came from a read error, as a far larger clone is one base away. Other DNA sequences in the same sample also yield this CDR3. J is TRDJ1 and V is TRDV1; TRDD3 matches at 12 bases. Germline loops: CDR1 TSWWSYY, CDR2 QGS. With V trimmed by 4 bases and J by 3 bases, 21 bases remained unmatched. CDR3 length: 21 amino acids. As DNA, the CDR3 is TGTGCTCTTGGGGCCCCTTCCTACGTATCCCTACTGGGGGATACAGCCGATAAACTCATCTTT. Translation: CALGAPSYVSLLGDTADKLIF.

This clone appeared a few times. One junction end does not reproduce the germline sequence, and a read error may be involved. Other DNA sequences of this sample code for an identical CDR3. V and J are TRDV1 and TRDJ1; 8 bases fit TRDD3. The germline CDR1 and CDR2 sequences are TSWWSYY and QGS. This CDR3 comprises 21 residues. CDR3 amino acids: CALGELVAPKYWGSYTDKLIF. CDR3 nucleotides: TGTGCTCTTGGGGAACTAGTGGCCCCTAAGTACTGGGGGTCGTACACCGATAAGCTCATCTTC.

This clone is judged medium-sized. The identical CDR3 is also encoded by other nucleotide sequences in the sample. The chain is built from TRDV1 and TRDJ1; 7 nucleotides align to TRDD3. CDR3 length: 22 amino acids. V shed 8 bases, J shed 2 bases, and the junction held 32 bases outside the gene matches. The germline gives CDR1 TSWWSYY, CDR2 QGS. The CDR3 loop is CALWGDRIPCTGDGGRTDKLIF. CDR3 bases: TGTGCTCTTTGGGGTGACCGCATACCCTGTACTGGGGATGGGGGGCGTACCGATAAACTCATCTTT.

Ten or more counts support this clone. A far larger clone is a single base away, which makes a read error likely. The sample carries other DNA sequences with the same CDR3. The genes are TRDV1 and TRDJ1; either TRDD2 or TRDD3 may fit D (8 bases each). This CDR3 has 20 amino acids. CDR1 and CDR2 from the germline V gene are TSWWSYY and QGS. CDR3 nucleotides: TGTGCTCTTGGGGAAATCCTTCCTAAGCACTGGGGGCTCTACACTGATAAACTCATCTTT. Protein: CALGEILPKHWGLYTDKLIF.

Remarks on this clone: TCRdb's entry gives the protein of a much larger clone, which mismatches this DNA's translation at residue 11, likely from a read error; the protein reported here is translated from the DNA. The DNA for the CDR3 is TGTGCTCTTGGGGATGAGTCACTTACGGGGGGTACGCGTAGCACCGATAAACTCATCTTT. It yields the protein CALGDESLTGGTRSTDKLIF. This sequence joins TRDV1 and TRDJ1; D may be TRDD3 (5 bases). TCRdb records no J gene; here it was assigned by comparing the DNA to germline. This CDR3 is 20 amino acids long. V was trimmed by 3 bases and J by 1 base, leaving 27 bases between them. The germline CDR1 and CDR2 sequences are TSWWSYY and QGS.

Concerning this clone itself: A single base is all that separates this from a far larger clone, so a read error is likely. Other DNA sequences in this specimen translate into the identical CDR3. V is TRDV3 and J is TRDJ1; 8 bases map to TRDD2. The J gene, not given by TCRdb, was assigned here from a germline match of the nucleotide sequence. Germline V gives CDR1 TVYSNPD, CDR2 GDNSRS (reference sequence). The CDR3 sequence is 24 residues long. The trim removed 3 bases at V and 0 bases at J, leaving 36 bases unmatched. CDR3 in amino acids: CAFTALRPSYIRTGIARYTDKLIF. CDR3 DNA sequence: TGTGCCTTCACAGCTCTAAGGCCTTCCTATATACGTACTGGCATTGCTCGGTACACCGATAAACTCATCTTT.

Comment on this clone: A far larger clone lies a single base away; this is likely a read error. The same CDR3 is also encoded by other DNA sequences in this sample. The chain couples TRDV3 to TRDJ1; possibly TRDD3 for D (6 bases). The J gene is not listed in TCRdb, so it was assigned here from a DNA match to germline. The CDR3 has 21 amino acids. Germline lookup yields CDR1 TVYSNPD and CDR2 GDNSRS (reference sequence). The ends were cut back, 2 bases at V and 6 bases at J, with 40 bases in the middle. CDR3 sequence reads: CAFPSRSEHTGGYRARYKLIF. DNA of the CDR3: TGTGCCTTTCCCTCCCGTTCGGAACATACTGGAGGATACAGGGCCAGATATAAACTCATCTTT. Full variable domain (missing parts from reference TRDV3 and TRDJ1): CDKVTQSSPDQTVASGSEVVLLCTYDTVYSNPDLFWYRIRPDYSFQFVFYGDNSRSEGADFTQGRFSVKHILTQKAFHLVISPVRTEDSATYYCAFPSRSEHTGGYRARYKLIFGKGTRVTVEP.

Many counts were recorded for this clone. A far larger clone is off by one base, so a read error is likely. This same CDR3 is encoded by further DNA sequences in the sample. The chain joins TRDV1 to TRDJ1, with 7 bases matching TRDD3. Here the J gene came from matching the DNA to germline, since TCRdb omits it. Germline V CDR1 and CDR2: TSWWSYY, QGS. Trimming took 2 bases from V and 0 from J; bases not matched to a gene: 27. The CDR3 consists of 23 residues. CDR3 region: CALGETSVLGRLGITTYTDKLIF. CDR3 coding DNA: TGTGCTCTTGGGGAAACTTCGGTTCTAGGGAGACTGGGGATTACCACGTACACCGATAAACTCATCTTT.

The sample holds a few counts of this clone. The TCRdb record carries a much larger clone's protein, which differs from this DNA's translation at residue 11; a read error is the likely cause, and the protein listed here is the DNA translation. The CDR3 loop reads CALGEYVASASYTDKLIF. The CDR3 nucleotides read TGTGCTCTTGGGGAATACGTAGCTTCGGCCTCGTACACCGATAAACTCATCTTT. The chain recombines TRDV1 with TRDJ1; D is unresolved. In the absence of a J gene in TCRdb, the DNA was matched to germline to assign it here. The germline V and J ends were trimmed by 2 bases and 0 bases, with 19 bases remaining between them. CDR1 and CDR2 from the germline V gene are TSWWSYY and QGS. The CDR3 has 18 residues.

This clone was seen many times. The protein given by TCRdb reflects a much larger clone and differs at residue 7 from this DNA's translation, likely from a read error; the protein shown is the DNA's translation. V gene TRDV3 combines with J gene TRDJ1; TRDD3 is a possible D gene (6 bases). Between the trimmed V and J ends, which lost 0 bases and 7 bases, there was a span of 15 bases. CDR3 length equals 13 residues. Germline lookup yields CDR1 TVYSNPD and CDR2 GDNSRS (reference sequence). Here the CDR3 DNA reads TGTGCCTTTAGGTTGGGGGTACAGTCTAAACTCATCTTT. This translates into CAFRLGVQSKLIF.

Of note for this clone: This is likely an artifact of a read error, given a far larger clone one base away. Other DNA sequences in this sample translate to the same CDR3. V usage is TRDV1 and J usage is TRDJ1; 9 bases are shared with TRDD3. Here the J gene came from matching the DNA to germline, since TCRdb omits it. Germline V gene data show CDR1 as TSWWSYY and CDR2 as QGS. CDR3 size: 23 residues. CDR3 in DNA: TGTGCCCTTGGGGAACGAGTTTCCTCAATCCCGCCCTGGGGATACGCGGGCACCGATAAACTCATCTTT. Its translation: CALGERVSSIPPWGYAGTDKLIF.